This T cell receptor (beta chain) was profiled in a study of breast tumors, draining lymph nodes, adjacent tissues. At least ten counts were recorded for this clonotype. Germline loops: CDR1 MNHEY, CDR2 SVGAGI. This CDR3 is built from 17 residues. V shed 0 bases, J shed 3 bases, and the junction held 5 bases outside the gene matches. TCRdb reanalysed the multiplex PCR reads using MiXCR and keeps one entry per CDR3 protein. Of tens of thousands of distinct CDR3 sequences listed, 60% to 70% are singletons. The sample was breast tumor tissue. V usage is TRBV6-5 and J usage is TRBJ2-6, with 7 nucleotides matching TRBD2. The receptor was derived from a female donor with breast cancer. Some clones in this sample may be carry-over from other donors' samples. The CDR3 here is CASSYSGGSSGANVLTF. CDR3 DNA sequence: TGTGCCAGCAGTTACTCGGGGGGGTCCAGTGGGGCCAACGTCCTGACTTTC.